These 13 T cell receptor beta chains came from one sample sequenced in a study of T cells in Graves' hyperthyroidism and ophthalmopathy. The investigators amplified TCR beta CDR3 regions from RNA transcripts. HTBI primers were the set used in a first-round RT-PCR of the TCR CDR3. In TCRdb, the multiplex PCR reads were re-called with MiXCR into one record per CDR3 protein. The sample has roughly 500,000 distinct CDR3 sequences; just over 45% are singletons. The material sequenced was peripheral blood or thyroid tissue (not recorded which). The receptor source for this set is an adult woman with Graves' disease, either hyperthyroidism or ophthalmopathy (not recorded which).

J is TRBJ2-2 and V is TRBV6-6, with D unresolved. CDR1 and CDR2 (germline): MNHNY, SVGAGI (reference sequence). V gave up 5 bases and J gave up 9 bases, with 7 bases separating them. The CDR3 extends over 11 amino acids. Written as DNA, the CDR3 is TGTGCCAGCAGTGGCCACCGGGAGCTGTTTTTT. As protein: CASSGHRELFF.

Remarks on this clonotype: A read error may account for a junction end that differs from germline. The gene calls are TRBV7-7 and TRBJ2-5; a possible D gene is TRBD1 (8 bases). The better agreement between TRBJ2-1 and the DNA end casts doubt on the J call. The CDR3 is made up of 14 amino acids. Germline CDR1 and CDR2: SSHAT and FNYEAQ (reference sequence). The CDR3 spells CASSLSQGGNEQFF. The CDR3 nucleotides are TGTGCTAGCAGCCTCTCACAGGGGGGGAATGAGCAGTTCTTC.

The rearrangement uses TRBV14 and TRBJ1-1; D unclear. Per the germline V gene, CDR1 is SGHDN and CDR2 is FVKESK. CDR3 size: 15 residues. V lost 2 bases and J 11 bases, leaving 21 bases between the germline ends. CDR3 amino acids: CASSQHIGSGREAFF. Written as DNA, the CDR3 is TGTGCCAGCAGCCAACATATTGGGAGCGGACGAGAGGCTTTCTTT.

This clonotype was seen a handful of times. This may stem from a read error, because a much larger clone lies one nucleotide away. DNA for the CDR3: TGCGCCAGCAACCGCGGGACAGGGGACTCACCCCTCCACTTT. Residues: CASNRGTGDSPLHF. The chain is built from TRBV4-1 and TRBJ1-6; 10 nucleotides align to TRBD1. V shed 7 bases and J 10 bases; nucleotides not matched to a gene: 7. This CDR3 contains 14 residues. Germline loops: CDR1 MGHRA, CDR2 YSYEKL.

The chain joins TRBV25-1 to TRBJ1-2, with unresolved D. The CDR3 loop spans 13 amino acids. V lost 7 bases, J lost 0 bases, and 9 bases lay in between. The germline gives CDR1 MGHDK, CDR2 SYGVNS. The CDR3 nucleotides read TGTGCCAGCAAACGTGGAGCTAACTATGGCTACACCTTC. It is translated as CASKRGANYGYTF.

There are many counts of this clonotype. The V and J genes are TRBV7-3 and TRBJ2-7; 11 bases line up with TRBD2. V gave up 5 bases and J gave up 2 bases; unmatched junction bases: 8. Germline assignment: CDR1 SGHTA and CDR2 FQGTGA. The CDR3 spans 16 residues. As DNA, the CDR3 is TGTGCCAGCAGCCCAACTAGCGGGAGTTTGCCCTACGAGCAGTACTTC. It is translated as CASSPTSGSLPYEQYF. Complete variable domain (other parts from reference TRBV7-3 and TRBJ2-7): GAGVSQTPSNKVTEKGKYVELRCDPISGHTALYWYRQSLGQGPEFLIYFQGTGAADDSGLPNDRFFAVRPEGSVSTLKIQRTERGDSAVYLCASSPTSGSLPYEQYFGPGTRLTVT.

This clonotype appeared many times. The rearrangement uses TRBV7-8 and TRBJ1-1; 9 bases agree with TRBD1. The CDR3 is made up of 14 amino acids. Germline CDR1 is SGHVS and CDR2 is FQNEAQ. Losses at the gene ends were 4 bases for V and 1 base for J; bases not matched to a gene: 1. CDR3 sequence (DNA): TGTGCCAGCAGCTGGGGACAGGGGAACACTGAAGCTTTCTTT. It codes for CASSWGQGNTEAFF.

The chain uses TRBV11-2 and TRBJ1-5, with D maybe TRBD1 (5 bases). Trimming left V 6 bases short and J 3 bases short, with 18 bases between. The CDR3 runs to 16 residues. Germline V gene lookup returns CDR1 SGHAT and CDR2 FQNNGV. The CDR3 is CASSRGRRGPNQPQHF. The DNA of the CDR3 is TGTGCCAGCAGTCGCGGGCGTCGGGGACCCAATCAGCCCCAGCATTTT. The complete variable domain, with remaining parts taken from reference TRBV11-2 and TRBJ1-5, reads EAGVAQSPRYKIIEKRQSVAFWCNPISGHATLYWYQQILGQGPKLLIQFQNNGVVDDSQLPKDRFSAERLKGVDSTLKIQPAKLEDSAVYLCASSRGRRGPNQPQHFGDGTRLSIL.

Comments on this clonotype: Being one base from a much bigger clone, this may be a read error. The V call is TRBV7-9, the J call TRBJ2-5; possibly TRBD2 for D (7 bases). The CDR3 loop spans 15 amino acids. V lost 3 bases to trimming and J lost 2 bases, with 13 bases between them. Per the germline V gene, CDR1 is SEHNR and CDR2 is FQNEAQ (reference sequence). This CDR3 reads CASSFGGARQETQYF. In DNA form, the CDR3 reads TGTGCCAGCAGCTTTGGGGGGGCTCGGCAAGAGACCCAGTACTTC.

J is TRBJ1-4 and V is TRBV15; weak D call: TRBD1 (5 bases). V dropped 0 bases and J dropped 10 bases, with 12 bases sitting between them. The CDR3 has 14 residues. Germline V CDR1 and CDR2: LNHNV, YYDKDF (reference sequence). CDR3 residues: CATSREGTEGKLFF. The CDR3 DNA reads TGTGCCACCAGCAGAGAAGGGACGGAGGGAAAACTGTTTTTT.

The rearrangement uses TRBV9 and TRBJ2-5; no clear D gene. Looked up from germline, CDR1 is SGDLS and CDR2 is YYNGEE. The CDR3 has 13 residues. Trimming left V 4 bases short and J 5 bases short, with 12 bases between. In DNA, the CDR3 is TGTGCCAGCAGCCAGGCGGCGTTGGAGACCCAGTACTTC. It encodes CASSQAALETQYF.

This chain links TRBV12-3 or TRBV12-4 with TRBJ2-2; the match to TRBD1 covers 7 bases. The CDR3 contains 15 residues. Trimming cost V 6 bases and J 2 bases; bases outside gene matches: 6. The CDR3 coding sequence is TGTGCCAGCAGCACAGGGGTGTCTAACACCGGGGAGCTGTTTTTT. Residues: CASSTGVSNTGELFF.

In its sample, this clonotype was seen many times. DNA of the CDR3: TGTGCCAGCCGAACAGGGGGCAGCTATGGCTACACCTTC. Residues: CASRTGGSYGYTF. The rearrangement uses TRBV27 and TRBJ1-2; 9 bases are a match to TRBD1. The CDR3 contains 13 residues. V shed 8 bases and J 4 bases; nucleotides not matched to a gene: 5. CDR1 and CDR2 (germline): MNHEY, SMNVEV (reference sequence).